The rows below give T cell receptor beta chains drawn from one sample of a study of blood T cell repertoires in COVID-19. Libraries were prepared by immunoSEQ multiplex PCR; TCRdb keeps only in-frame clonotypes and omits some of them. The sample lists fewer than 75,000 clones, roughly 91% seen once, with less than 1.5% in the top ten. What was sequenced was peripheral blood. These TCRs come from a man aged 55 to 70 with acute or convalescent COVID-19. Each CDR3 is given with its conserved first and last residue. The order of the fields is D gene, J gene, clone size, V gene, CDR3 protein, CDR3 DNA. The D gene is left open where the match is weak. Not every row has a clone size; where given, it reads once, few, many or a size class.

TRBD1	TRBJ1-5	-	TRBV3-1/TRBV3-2	CASSQNRGPNQPQHF	TGTGCCAGCAGCCAGAACAGGGGGCCGAATCAGCCCCAGCATTTT
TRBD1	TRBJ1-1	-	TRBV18	CASSPEQGSTEAFF	TGTGCCAGCTCACCAGAACAGGGGAGCACTGAAGCTTTCTTT
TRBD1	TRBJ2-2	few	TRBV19	CASKGQGARETGELFF	TGTGCCAGTAAAGGACAGGGGGCGAGGGAAACCGGGGAGCTGTTTTTT
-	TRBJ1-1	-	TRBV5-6	CATSRGVGTEAFF	TGTGCCACCTCCCGGGGAGTTGGGACTGAAGCTTTCTTT
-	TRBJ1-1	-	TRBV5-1	CASSFRPGIMNTEAFF	TGCGCCAGCAGCTTTAGGCCAGGGATTATGAACACTGAAGCTTTCTTT
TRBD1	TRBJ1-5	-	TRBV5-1	CASSPQGGSNQPQHF	TGCGCCAGCAGCCCACAGGGGGGGAGCAATCAGCCCCAGCATTTT
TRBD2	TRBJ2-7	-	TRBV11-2	CASSLVASGGINTYEQYF	TGTGCCAGCAGCTTAGTGGCTAGCGGGGGGATAAATACCTACGAGCAGTACTTC
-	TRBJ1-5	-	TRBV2	CASSEAATGVFDQPQHF	TGTGCCAGCAGTGAAGCGGCTACAGGAGTTTTCGATCAGCCCCAGCATTTT
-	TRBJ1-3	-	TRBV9	CASSVEPVSSGNTIYF	TGTGCCAGCAGCGTAGAGCCCGTTAGCTCTGGAAACACCATATATTTT
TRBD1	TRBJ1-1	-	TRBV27	CASKLDRIRNTEAFF	TGTGCCAGCAAGCTGGACAGGATAAGGAACACTGAAGCTTTCTTT
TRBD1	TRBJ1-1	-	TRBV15	CATSRGGGLNRGAWRIAEAFF	TGTGCCACCAGCAGAGGAGGGGGGCTAAACAGGGGCGCTTGGCGGATAGCTGAAGCTTTCTTT
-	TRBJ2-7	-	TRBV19	CASSMGSLYEQYF	TGTGCCAGTAGTATGGGGAGCCTCTACGAGCAGTACTTC
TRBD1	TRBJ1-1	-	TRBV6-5	CASSYDAYRGTEAFF	TGTGCCAGCAGTTACGACGCGTACAGGGGTACTGAAGCTTTCTTT
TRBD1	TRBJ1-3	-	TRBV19	CASSMRTGPSGNTIYF	TGTGCCAGTAGTATGAGGACAGGGCCCTCTGGAAACACCATATATTTT
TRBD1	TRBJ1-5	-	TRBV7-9	CASSSGGSNQPQHF	TGTGCCAGCAGTTCAGGGGGTAGCAATCAGCCCCAGCATTTT
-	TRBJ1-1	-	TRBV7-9	CASNAGFTEAFF	TGTGCCAGCAATGCAGGTTTCACTGAAGCTTTCTTT
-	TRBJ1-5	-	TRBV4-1	CASSPGGLSQPQHF	TGCGCCAGCAGCCCTGGAGGGTTGAGTCAGCCCCAGCATTTT
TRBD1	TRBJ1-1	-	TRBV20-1	CSARQGDEAFF	TGCAGTGCTAGACAGGGGGATGAAGCTTTCTTT
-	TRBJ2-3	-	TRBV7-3	CASSQGGADTQYF	TGTGCCAGCAGCCAAGGAGGGGCAGATACGCAGTATTTT
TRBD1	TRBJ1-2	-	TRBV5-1	CASSLENQPRGREGYTF	TGCGCCAGCAGCTTGGAAAATCAACCCAGGGGGCGGGAAGGCTACACCTTC
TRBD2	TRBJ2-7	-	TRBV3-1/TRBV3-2	CASSRGGETYEQYF	TGTGCCAGCAGCCGCGGGGGGGAGACCTACGAGCAGTACTTC
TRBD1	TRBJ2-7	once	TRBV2	CASNPPGGAYEQYF	TGTGCCAGCAACCCGCCAGGGGGCGCCTACGAGCAGTATTTC
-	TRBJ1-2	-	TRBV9	CASTPPGGYGYTF	TGTGCCAGCACCCCGCCGGGTGGGTATGGCTACACCTTC
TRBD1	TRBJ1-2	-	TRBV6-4	CASSRMTGENYGYTF	TGTGCCAGCAGCAGGATGACAGGGGAGAACTATGGCTACACCTTC
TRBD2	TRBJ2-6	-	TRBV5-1	CASSLVPSGGFAGANVLTF	TGCGCCAGCAGCTTGGTGCCTAGCGGGGGATTCGCCGGGGCCAACGTCCTGACTTTC
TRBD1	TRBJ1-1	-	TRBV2	CASRGDRGGGEAFF	TGTGCCAGCAGGGGTGACAGGGGAGGAGGGGAAGCTTTCTTT
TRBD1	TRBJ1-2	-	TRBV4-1	CASSFGVTGTGGFRGTF	TGCGCCAGCAGCTTCGGTGTGACTGGGACAGGGGGCTTCAGGGGGACCTTC
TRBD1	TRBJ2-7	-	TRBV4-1	CASSSITTGHYEQYF	TGCGCCAGCAGCTCTATTACGACAGGGCACTACGAGCAGTACTTC
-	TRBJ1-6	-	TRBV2	CASNREWPSSYNSPLHF	TGTGCCAGCAACAGGGAGTGGCCGAGCTCCTATAATTCACCCCTCCACTTT
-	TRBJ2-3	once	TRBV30	CAWNTGTDTQYF	TGTGCCTGGAATACAGGCACAGATACGCAGTATTTT
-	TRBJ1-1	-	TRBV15	CATSSGRSDTEAFF	TGTGCCACCAGCAGCGGGAGGTCCGACACTGAAGCTTTCTTT
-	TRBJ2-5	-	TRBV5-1	CASSLSPAFSETQYF	TGCGCCAGCAGCTTGAGTCCAGCGTTTTCGGAGACCCAGTACTTC
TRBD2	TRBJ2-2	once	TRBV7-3	CASSPPSGPYTGELFF	TGTGCCAGCAGCCCTCCTAGCGGACCGTACACCGGGGAGCTGTTTTTT
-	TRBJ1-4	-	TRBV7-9	CASSLGDRTNEKLFF	TGTGCCAGCAGCTTAGGCGACAGAACCAATGAAAAACTGTTTTTT
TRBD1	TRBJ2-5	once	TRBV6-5	CASTRDRGFETQYF	TGTGCCAGCACCCGGGACAGGGGTTTCGAGACCCAGTACTTC
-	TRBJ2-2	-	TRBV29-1	CSVELPNTGELFF	TGCAGCGTTGAACTACCGAACACCGGGGAGCTGTTTTTT
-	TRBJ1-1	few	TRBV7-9	CASSPLETEAFF	TGTGCCAGCAGCCCCCTGGAGACTGAAGCTTTCTTT
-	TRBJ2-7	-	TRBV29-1	CSVLQGSYEQYF	TGCAGCGTTCTGCAGGGGAGCTACGAGCAGTACTTC
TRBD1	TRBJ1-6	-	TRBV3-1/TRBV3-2	CASSHRGDSPLHF	TGTGCCAGCAGCCACAGGGGGGATTCACCCCTCCACTTT
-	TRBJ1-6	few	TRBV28	CASRTARVVMNSPLHF	TGTGCCAGCAGAACCGCCAGGGTCGTGATGAATTCACCCCTCCACTTT
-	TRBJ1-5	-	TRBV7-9	CASSLAGGNQPQHF	TGTGCCAGCAGCTTAGCAGGGGGCAATCAGCCCCAGCATTTT